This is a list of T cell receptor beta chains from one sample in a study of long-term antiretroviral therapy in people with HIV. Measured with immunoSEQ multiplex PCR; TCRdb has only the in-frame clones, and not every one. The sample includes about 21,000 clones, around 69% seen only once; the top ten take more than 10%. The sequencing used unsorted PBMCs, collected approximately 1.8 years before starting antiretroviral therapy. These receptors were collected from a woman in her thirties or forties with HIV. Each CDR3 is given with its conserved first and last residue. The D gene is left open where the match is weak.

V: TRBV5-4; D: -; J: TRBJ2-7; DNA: TGTGCCAGCAGCAATAGATTGGGTGGCTACGAGCAGTACTTC; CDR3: CASSNRLGGYEQYF
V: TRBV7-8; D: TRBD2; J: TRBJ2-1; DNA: TGTGCCAGCAGCTTAGATCGGGGGGGCGACCCGGAGCAGTTCTTC; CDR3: CASSLDRGGDPEQFF
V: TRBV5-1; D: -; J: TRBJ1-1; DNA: TGCGCCAGCAGCTTGGCTGGGACCTCCGAAGCTTTCTTT; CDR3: CASSLAGTSEAFF
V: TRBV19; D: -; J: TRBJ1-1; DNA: TGTGCCAGTAGTACCCCAGGGATCCGGACTGAAGCTTTCTTT; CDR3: CASSTPGIRTEAFF
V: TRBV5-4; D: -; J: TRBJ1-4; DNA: TGTGCCAGCAGCTTGTTAACAAATGAAAAACTGTTTTTT; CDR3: CASSLLTNEKLFF
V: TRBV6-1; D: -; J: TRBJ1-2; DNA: TGTGCCAGCAGTGATGACAGGAGAGCACATAACTATGGCTACACCTTC; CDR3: CASSDDRRAHNYGYTF
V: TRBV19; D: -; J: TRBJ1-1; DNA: TGTGCCAGTAGTCCCACCAGGGACCCCACGGAAGCTTTCTTT; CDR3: CASSPTRDPTEAFF
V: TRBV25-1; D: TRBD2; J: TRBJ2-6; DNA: TGTGCCAGCAGTGAGTTGCTAGCGGCAGCCTCTGGGGCCAACGTCCTGACTTTC; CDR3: CASSELLAAASGANVLTF
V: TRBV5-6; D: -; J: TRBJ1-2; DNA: TGTGCCAGCAGCTTTGGGACTGATTATGGCTACACCTTC; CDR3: CASSFGTDYGYTF
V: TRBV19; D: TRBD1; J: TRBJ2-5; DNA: TGTGCCAGTAGTAACTTACAGGGGGCGGTCGAGACCCAGTACTTC; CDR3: CASSNLQGAVETQYF
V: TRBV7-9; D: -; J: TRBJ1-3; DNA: TGTGCCAGCAGCTTTCAGGGAAACACCATATATTTT; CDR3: CASSFQGNTIYF
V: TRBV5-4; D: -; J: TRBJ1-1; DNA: TGTGCCAGCAGCTTGGCACAGGGCACTGAAGCTTTCTTT; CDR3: CASSLAQGTEAFF
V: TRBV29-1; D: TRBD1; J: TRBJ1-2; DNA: TGCAGCGTTAACCACGGGACAGGGACTGGCTACACCTTC; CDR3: CSVNHGTGTGYTF